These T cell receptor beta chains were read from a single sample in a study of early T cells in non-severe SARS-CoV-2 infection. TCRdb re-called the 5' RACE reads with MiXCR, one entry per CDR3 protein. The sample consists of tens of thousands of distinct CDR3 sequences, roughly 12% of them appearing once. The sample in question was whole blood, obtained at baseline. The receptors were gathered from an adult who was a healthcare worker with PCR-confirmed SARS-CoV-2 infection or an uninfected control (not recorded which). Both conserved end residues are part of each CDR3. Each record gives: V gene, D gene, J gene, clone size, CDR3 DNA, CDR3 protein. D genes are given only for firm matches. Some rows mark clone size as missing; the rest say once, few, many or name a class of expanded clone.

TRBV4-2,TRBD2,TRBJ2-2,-,TGTGCCAGCAGTCTTAGCGGGGGGGCTCCCTCGAACACCGGGGAGCTGTTTTTT,CASSLSGGAPSNTGELFF
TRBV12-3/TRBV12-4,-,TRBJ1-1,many,TGTGCCAGCAACACTAATTGGGGGTTCACTGAAGCTTTCTTT,CASNTNWGFTEAFF
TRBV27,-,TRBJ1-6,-,TGTGCCAGCAGTTTCTTGACAGGAGGAAATTCACCCCTCCACTTT,CASSFLTGGNSPLHF
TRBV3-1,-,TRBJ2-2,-,TGTGCCAGCAGCCATTCCGGACTATTGCGGGAGCTGTTTTTT,CASSHSGLLRELFF
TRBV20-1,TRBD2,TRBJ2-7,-,TGCAGTGCTAGTCTAGCGGGGGCCACATACGAGCAGTACTTC,CSASLAGATYEQYF
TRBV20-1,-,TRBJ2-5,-,TGCAGTGCTAGAGATTCAGTAGAGACCCAGTACTTC,CSARDSVETQYF
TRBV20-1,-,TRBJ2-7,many,TGCAGTGCTAGAGGGCCCCCCTACGAGCAGTACTTC,CSARGPPYEQYF
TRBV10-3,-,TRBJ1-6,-,TGTGCCATCAGTGAGTGGACAGAGGGGAGTTCACCCCTCCACTTT,CAISEWTEGSSPLHF
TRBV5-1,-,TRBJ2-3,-,TGCGCCAGCAGCCCGCAGGGGGGGGGCACAGATACGCAGTATTTT,CASSPQGGGTDTQYF
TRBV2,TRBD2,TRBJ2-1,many,TGTGCCAGCAGGAGCTTAGCGGGAGAACTCTACAATGAGCAGTTCTTC,CASRSLAGELYNEQFF
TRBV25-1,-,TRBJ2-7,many,TGTGCCAGCAAATCCTCCAGGGGTGCCTACGAGCAGTACTTC,CASKSSRGAYEQYF
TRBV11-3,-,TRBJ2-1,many,TGTGCCAGCAGCTCTCCCTGGAGCGATGAGCAGTTCTTC,CASSSPWSDEQFF
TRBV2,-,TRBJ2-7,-,TGTGCCAGCAGGGACGACCTTAACTACGAGCAGTACTTC,CASRDDLNYEQYF
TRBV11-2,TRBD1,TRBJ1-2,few,TGTGCCAGCAGCTCCCGGACAGGGGGCATCTATGGCTACACCTTC,CASSSRTGGIYGYTF
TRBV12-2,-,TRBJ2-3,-,TGTGCAAGTCGCTTAGTCCTAGAGGGGTACGCAGATACGCAGTATTTT,CASRLVLEGYADTQYF